This T cell receptor beta chain was observed in a study of radiation and T cells in renal cell carcinoma. The treatment denotes: treatment-naive control, cytoreductive nephrectomy. This clone is labeled medium-sized. Antigen unknown. Germline assignment: CDR1 SGHVS and CDR2 FNYEAQ. The CDR3 contains 14 residues. V was pared by 4 bases and J by 4 bases, with 6 bases of the junction left unmatched. TCRdb's copy holds only in-frame clones and misses some; the assay was immunoSEQ multiplex PCR. The data show about 23,000 clones, 45% to 70% seen once. Study results and caveats: Irradiated tumors held more dominant CDR3 motifs than control tumors.

Specimen: tumor tissue, collected from a patient whose treatment was nephrectomy without radiotherapy. The V and J genes are TRBV7-6 and TRBJ2-5; TRBD1 matches at 7 bases. The sequence came from a human donor with renal cell carcinoma. The CDR3, as DNA: TGTGCCAGCAGCTCGACAGGGAAAGCAGAGACCCAGTACTTC. Translating it yields CASSSTGKAETQYF.